The source of this T cell receptor beta chain is a study of blood T cell repertoires in COVID-19. Study overall: Sources were T cells, B-cell-depleted T cells, or PBMCs; the material itself was cDNA or gDNA.

Authors' data handling: Cell counts per sample came from amplifying reference gene primers. Clones were sequenced by immunoSEQ multiplex PCR, and TCRdb holds only the in-frame ones, with some missing. V, J and clone size are taken as reported in that table, and D and trimming were inferred from the DNA itself. The table includes 250,000 to 300,000 clones, around 82% detected once. Trimming removed 2 bases from V and 1 base from J, with 18 bases in between. This CDR3 is 17 amino acids long. Germline lookup yields CDR1 MNHEY and CDR2 SVGEGT. V gene TRBV6-2 or TRBV6-3 combines with J gene TRBJ2-7, with TRBD1 as a possible D gene (5 bases). Sequencing used peripheral blood. This sequence was found in a man of 80 years or more with acute or convalescent COVID-19. The CDR3 here is CASSYTLRQSMSYEQYF. The CDR3 nucleotides read TGTGCCAGCAGTTACACACTAAGACAGTCGATGTCCTACGAGCAGTACTTC.